This T cell receptor (beta chain) is drawn from a study of T-cell memory formation after mild COVID-19. Constant-segment primers were used for 5'RACE, and the resulting TCR alpha and TCR beta cDNA libraries carried sample barcodes and UMIs. TCRdb recomputed calls from the 5' RACE reads with MiXCR, one row per CDR3 protein. The sample has 100,000 to 150,000 distinct CDR3 sequences; approximately 5.9% are singletons. This clonotype appeared a few times. The V and J ends lost 4 bases and 2 bases, in that order; junction bases with no gene match: 9. Germline CDR1 SGHRS, CDR2 YFSETQ. There are 16 residues in the CDR3.

The sequence was collected from an adult woman who had mild COVID-19 (a few samples of this study predate the infection). Cell type and time point are not known. Specimen: PBMCs or a T cell subset sorted from them (not recorded which). The chain couples TRBV5-1 to TRBJ2-3; 8 bases agree with TRBD1. CDR3: CASSPGTGGNTDTQYF. The CDR3 region has the DNA TGCGCCAGCAGCCCGGGGACAGGCGGAAACACAGATACGCAGTATTTT.